Shown below are 32 T cell receptor beta chains from a single sample sequenced in a study of shared clonotypes between healthy human individuals. Assay: immunoSEQ multiplex PCR; the TCRdb copy retains only in-frame clones and omits some. Here the sample spans approximately 1,000,000 clones, roughly 80% being singletons. Source material: memory CD4+ T cells from PBMCs. Subset given: CD45RA-negative fraction. The receptor set was obtained from a man younger than 35 in good health. Some clones in this sample may be carry-over from other donors' samples.

This clone was counted a few times. The V call is TRBV6-1, the J call TRBJ2-2; 8 nucleotides match TRBD2. CDR1 and CDR2 from the germline V gene are MNHNS and SASEGT. The V segment lost 4 bases and the J segment 5 bases; nucleotides outside the gene matches: 9. This CDR3 has 16 residues. This CDR3 is CASSAQRGRTTGELFF. CDR3 DNA: TGTGCCAGCAGTGCCCAGCGGGGGCGCACGACCGGGGAGCTGTTTTTT.

This clone was detected only a few times. This specimen includes other DNA sequences encoding the same CDR3. The chain links TRBV5-1 to TRBJ2-2; D is unclear. Germline V gene lookup returns CDR1 SGHRS and CDR2 YFSETQ. Trimming pared 2 bases from V and 0 bases from J, leaving 8 bases between. The CDR3 is made up of 15 amino acids. The CDR3 is CASSFGPSNTGELFF. CDR3 bases: TGCGCCAGCAGCTTCGGGCCGTCGAACACCGGGGAGCTGTTTTTT.

This sequence joins TRBV2 and TRBJ2-7; TRBD2 is a possible D gene (6 bases). This CDR3 comprises 11 residues. Germline-derived CDR1 and CDR2 are SNHLY and FYNNEI. V was trimmed by 11 bases and J by 3 bases, leaving 11 bases between them. CDR3 in amino acids: CAGGNYYEQYF. DNA of the CDR3: TGTGCCGGGGGGAACTACTACGAGCAGTACTTC. Together with reference TRBV2 and TRBJ2-7, the CDR3 gives the full variable domain: EPEVTQTPSHQVTQMGQEVILRCVPISNHLYFYWYRQILGQKVEFLVSFYNNEISEKSEIFDDQFSVERPDGSNFTLKIRSTKLEDSAMYFCAGGNYYEQYFGPGTRLTVT.

The table lists this clone with a few counts. The CDR3 is CASTVAGGGTGELFF. The DNA for the CDR3 is TGTGCCAGCACCGTAGCGGGAGGAGGCACCGGGGAGCTGTTTTTT. The V call is TRBV6-5, the J call TRBJ2-2; 10 bases map to TRBD2. Per the germline V gene, CDR1 is MNHEY and CDR2 is SVGAGI. The CDR3 is made up of 15 amino acids. V dropped 7 bases and J dropped 4; count of bases not matched to a gene: 6.

This chain connects TRBV5-1 to TRBJ1-3; D remains ambiguous. CDR3 length: 15 residues. The V end lost 2 bases, the J end lost 0 bases, and 9 bases lay between the germline ends. The germline V gene has CDR1 SGHRS and CDR2 YFSETQ. The chain's CDR3 is CASSFGDASGNTIYF. The CDR3 DNA is TGCGCCAGCAGCTTCGGCGACGCCTCTGGAAACACCATATATTTT. The variable domain in full, completed from reference TRBV5-1 and TRBJ1-3, reads KAGVTQTPRYLIKTRGQQVTLSCSPISGHRSVSWYQQTPGQGLQFLFEYFSETQRNKGNFPGRFSGRQFSNSRSEMNVSTLELGDSALYLCASSFGDASGNTIYFGEGSWLTVV.

This clone was found a few times. V and J are TRBV28 and TRBJ2-1; TRBD2 matches at 11 bases. Germline values: CDR1 MDHEN, CDR2 SYDVKM. The junction had 8 bases not matched to a gene; V was cut back by 6 bases and J by 7 bases. The CDR3 runs 15 residues. CDR3 sequence reads: CASRLSGTSGNEQFF. For the CDR3, the DNA is TGTGCCAGCAGGCTCTCTGGGACTAGCGGTAATGAGCAGTTCTTC.

This clone turned up a few times. This chain joins TRBV10-3 and TRBJ1-5; D perhaps matches TRBD1 (5 bases). Germline V gene sequence: CDR1 ENHRY, CDR2 SYGVKD. V was trimmed by 0 bases and J by 0 bases, leaving 12 bases between them. There are 17 residues in the CDR3. The CDR3 region is CAISESSDSVSNQPQHF. In nucleotides, the CDR3 is TGTGCCATCAGTGAGTCGAGCGACAGTGTTAGCAATCAGCCCCAGCATTTT.

The V and J genes are TRBV18 and TRBJ2-4, with 7 nucleotides matching TRBD1. CDR3 length: 17 amino acids. V was pared by 0 bases and J by 0 bases, with 5 bases of the junction left unmatched. Per the germline V gene, CDR1 is KGHSH and CDR2 is LQKENI. DNA for the CDR3: TGTGCCAGCTCACCACCGGGACAGTCTATAGCCAAAAACATTCAGTACTTC. Its protein product is CASSPPGQSIAKNIQYF.

J is TRBJ1-2 and V is TRBV6-1, with unresolved D. Trimming left V 11 bases short and J 4 bases short, with 14 bases between. This CDR3 has 12 amino acids. Germline V gene data show CDR1 as MNHNS and CDR2 as SASEGT. CDR3 bases: TGTGCCTCACGCCTTCTCCCCTATGGCTACACCTTC. Its protein product is CASRLLPYGYTF.

Details on this clone: The sample contains more than one DNA sequence encoding this CDR3. The rearrangement uses TRBV7-9 and TRBJ1-5, with TRBD1 as a possible D gene (5 bases). The V end was cut by 5 bases, the J end by 4 bases, with 12 bases between. The germline V gene has CDR1 SEHNR and CDR2 FQNEAQ (reference sequence). The CDR3 length is 14 residues. CDR3 residues: CASSPGGGNQPQHF. The CDR3 bases are TGTGCCAGCAGCCCCGGTGGGGGGAATCAGCCCCAGCATTTT. Together with reference TRBV7-9 and TRBJ1-5, the CDR3 gives the full variable domain: DTGVSQNPRHKITKRGQNVTFRCDPISEHNRLYWYRQTLGQGPEFLTYFQNEAQLEKSRLLSDRFSAERPKGSFSTLEIQRTEQGDSAMYLCASSPGGGNQPQHFGDGTRLSIL.

The V and J genes are TRBV5-4 and TRBJ1-1; D gene unclear. In germline, CDR1 is SGHNT, CDR2 YYREEE (reference sequence). The V and J ends lost 10 bases and 2 bases respectively, with 15 bases between them. The CDR3 has 13 amino acids. The CDR3 reads CAVKGPGNTEAFF. As DNA, the CDR3 is TGTGCCGTTAAGGGTCCGGGTAACACTGAAGCTTTCTTT.

This chain joins TRBV28 and TRBJ1-4; a weak D match, TRBD1 (5 bases). Germline values: CDR1 MDHEN, CDR2 SYDVKM. V was shortened by 5 bases and J by 4 bases, with 14 bases between the two germline ends. CDR3 length: 15 residues. The CDR3 nucleotides are TGTGCCAGCAGTACACCAGGGCTCATTAATGAAAAACTGTTTTTT. Encoded protein: CASSTPGLINEKLFF.

Comments on this clone: The conserved closing phenylalanine or tryptophan is absent in this CDR3, likely reflecting a read error. No DNA is shown, since the ends of the CDR3 on it are uncertain; the CDR3 is the one TCRdb lists. The chain has TRBV28 and TRBJ1-2. The CDR3 contains 13 residues when both ends are counted. Per the germline V gene, CDR1 is MDHEN and CDR2 is SYDVKM. The CDR3 reads CASSLDSGGALSL.

The chain carries TRBV7-9 and TRBJ1-2, with D perhaps TRBD1 (5 bases). V lost 5 bases and J lost 4, with 14 bases in between. CDR1 and CDR2 (germline): SEHNR, FQNEAQ (reference sequence). The CDR3 has 14 amino acids. CDR3 DNA: TGTGCCAGCAGCCCTTCGGGGGGAGGCTATGGCTACACCTTC. The encoded protein is CASSPSGGGYGYTF.

A remark on this clone: Other DNA sequences in the sample encode the same CDR3. The chain employs TRBV29-1 and TRBJ2-7, with TRBD1 identical over 8 bases. The CDR3 extends over 13 amino acids. The V gene end was trimmed by 1 base and the J gene end by 4 bases; junction bases not matched to a gene: 3. CDR1 is SQVTM, CDR2 ANQGSEA, per germline. CDR3 protein: CSVEGTGRYEQYF. CDR3 sequence (DNA): TGCAGCGTTGAAGGGACAGGGAGGTACGAGCAGTACTTC.

V and J are TRBV7-3 and TRBJ1-1; D not resolved. The germline V gene encodes CDR1 SGHTA and CDR2 FQGTGA. This CDR3 contains 13 residues. V lost 1 base to trimming and J lost 5 bases, with 8 bases between them. CDR3 DNA sequence: TGTGCCAGCAGCTTAATGGTCCGGACTGAAGCTTTCTTT. As protein: CASSLMVRTEAFF.

The J gene is TRBJ2-7, the V gene TRBV18; D call uncertain. Germline V gives CDR1 KGHSH, CDR2 LQKENI. V was trimmed by 3 bases and J by 5 bases, leaving 14 bases between them. There are 14 residues in the CDR3. The CDR3 region is CASSPSDPADEQYF. CDR3 DNA sequence: TGTGCCAGCTCACCTTCGGACCCAGCCGACGAGCAGTACTTC.

V and J are TRBV27 and TRBJ1-2, with D possibly being TRBD1 (6 bases). V lost 6 bases, J lost 12 bases, and 20 bases lay in between. The CDR3 spans 13 residues. The germline V gene encodes CDR1 MNHEY and CDR2 SMNVEV (reference sequence). This chain's CDR3 is CASSRTLLGGHTF. The CDR3 nucleotides read TGTGCCAGCAGCCGTACCCTTTTGGGGGGGCACACCTTC.

The V gene is TRBV6-1, the J gene TRBJ2-3, with TRBD2 matching over 11 bases. There are 15 residues in the CDR3. Germline assignment: CDR1 MNHNS and CDR2 SASEGT. Unmatched junction bases numbered 7, after V lost 7 bases and J lost 4 bases. The CDR3 sequence: CASISTSGTPDTQYF. In DNA form, the CDR3 reads TGTGCCAGCATTTCGACTAGCGGGACCCCAGATACGCAGTATTTT.

The chain uses TRBV2 and TRBJ2-7; D is uncertain. Germline V gene data show CDR1 as SNHLY and CDR2 as FYNNEI. This CDR3 is 14 amino acids long. V was pared by 7 bases and J by 2 bases, with 15 bases between. The CDR3, as DNA: TGTGCCAGCATCACAGACAAAGCACCCTACGAGCAGTACTTC. Amino acids: CASITDKAPYEQYF.

The chain is built from TRBV20-1 and TRBJ1-1, with unresolved D. CDR1 and CDR2 (germline): DFQATT, SNEGSKA (reference sequence). Between the trimmed V and J ends, which lost 1 base and 7 bases, there was a span of 7 bases. The CDR3 runs 11 residues. The CDR3 sequence is CSARGDFEAFF. The CDR3 nucleotides are TGCAGTGCTAGAGGGGATTTTGAAGCTTTCTTT.

The V and J genes are TRBV14 and TRBJ1-1, with D perhaps matching TRBD1 (6 bases). CDR1 is SGHDN, CDR2 FVKESK, per germline. Trimming pared 1 base from V and 4 bases from J, leaving 7 bases between. This CDR3 contains 13 residues. This CDR3 is CASSQVRGTEAFF. CDR3 DNA sequence: TGTGCCAGCAGCCAAGTCAGGGGCACTGAAGCTTTCTTT. Variable domain in full (rest from reference TRBV14 and TRBJ1-1): EAGVTQFPSHSVIEKGQTVTLRCDPISGHDNLYWYRRVMGKEIKFLLHFVKESKQDESGMPNNRFLAERTGGTYSTLKVQPAELEDSGVYFCASSQVRGTEAFFGQGTRLTVV.

In DNA form, the CDR3 reads TGCGCCAGCAGCCAAGAGGGACTAGGAAACACAGATACGCAGTATTTT. Protein product: CASSQEGLGNTDTQYF. V is TRBV4-3 and J is TRBJ2-3, with 8 bases matching TRBD2. Germline V gives CDR1 LGHNA, CDR2 YSLEER. CDR3 length: 16 residues. J lost 2 bases, V lost 0 bases, and 4 bases had no gene match.

This rearrangement joins TRBV12-5 to TRBJ2-1; 9 bases match TRBD2. CDR1 and CDR2 (germline): LGHNT, FRNRAP. The CDR3 spans 15 residues. V dropped 5 bases and J dropped 3; count of bases not matched to a gene: 5. The CDR3 DNA is TGTGCTAGTGGTCGGCGGGAGGGCTTCTACAATGAGCAGTTCTTC. It encodes CASGRREGFYNEQFF.

This clone came up once. This likely came from a read error, as a far larger clone is one base away. The CDR3 DNA sequence: TGCAGCGTACAAGGGACGTACACAGGTACGCAGTATTTT. Protein sequence: CSVQGTYTGTQYF. The chain carries TRBV29-1 and TRBJ2-3, with D perhaps assigned TRBD1 or TRBD2 (5 bases each). The CDR3 totals 13 residues. Germline V lookup: CDR1 SQVTM, CDR2 ANQGSEA.

The genes are TRBV25-1 and TRBJ2-3; TRBD2 aligns across 7 bases. This CDR3 is built from 15 residues. V trimming: 6 bases; J trimming: 3 bases; junction bases outside the gene matches: 9. Germline loops: CDR1 MGHDK, CDR2 SYGVNS. The CDR3 is CASSPAGVGTDTQYF. The CDR3 DNA is TGTGCCAGCAGCCCCGCGGGAGTCGGGACAGATACGCAGTATTTT.

This chain joins TRBV28 and TRBJ2-7, with unresolved D. From germline, CDR1 is MDHEN and CDR2 SYDVKM. The CDR3 sequence is 13 residues long. V was clipped by 6 bases and J by 3 bases, with 12 bases between them. CDR3 residues: CASSPRRDYEQYF. The CDR3 region has the DNA TGTGCCAGCAGCCCTCGGAGAGACTACGAGCAGTACTTC.

The chain joins TRBV7-3 to TRBJ2-7; TRBD2 matches at 7 bases. CDR3 length equals 15 residues. CDR1 is SGHTA, CDR2 FQGTGA, per germline. The J segment lost 2 bases and the V segment lost 3 bases, leaving 7 bases of the junction unmatched. CDR3 nucleotide sequence: TGTGCCAGCAGCTTGGCGGGCGGGAGCCCCTACGAGCAGTACTTC. Translated: CASSLAGGSPYEQYF.

CDR3 in DNA: TGCGCCAGCAAAAGGTCCCGGGGTGCAGAGACCCAGTACTTC. This encodes CASKRSRGAETQYF. The J gene is TRBJ2-5, the V gene TRBV10-2, with D possibly matching TRBD2 (5 bases). This CDR3 spans 14 amino acids. Trimming pared 7 bases from V and 4 bases from J, leaving 16 bases between. Germline V lookup: CDR1 WSHSY, CDR2 SAAADI.

This clone was counted many times. This chain uses TRBV2 with TRBJ2-1, with a tentative D call TRBD2 (6 bases). V gave up 7 bases and J gave up 2 bases, with 15 bases separating them. This CDR3 region has 15 residues. The germline CDR1 and CDR2 sequences are SNHLY and FYNNEI. CDR3 in amino acids: CASTAREWTYNEQFF. CDR3 coding DNA: TGTGCCAGCACGGCACGGGAGTGGACCTACAATGAGCAGTTCTTC.

This clone was counted a single time. J is TRBJ1-3 and V is TRBV28; 8 nucleotides match TRBD1. With 5 bases clipped from V and 4 bases from J, the junction kept 7 bases outside the gene matches. Germline-derived CDR1 and CDR2 are MDHEN and SYDVKM. The CDR3 loop spans 15 amino acids. The DNA for the CDR3 is TGTGCCAGCAGTACCCTGACAGGGGTCGGAAACACCATATATTTT. It encodes CASSTLTGVGNTIYF.

This rearrangement joins TRBV15 to TRBJ1-2; maybe TRBD1 (5 bases). The germline gives CDR1 LNHNV, CDR2 YYDKDF (reference sequence). The CDR3 consists of 12 residues. The V end was cut by 7 bases, the J end by 7 bases, with 13 bases between. CDR3 sequence: CATNQGVGGYTF. In nucleotides, the CDR3 is TGTGCCACCAATCAGGGAGTTGGTGGCTACACCTTC.